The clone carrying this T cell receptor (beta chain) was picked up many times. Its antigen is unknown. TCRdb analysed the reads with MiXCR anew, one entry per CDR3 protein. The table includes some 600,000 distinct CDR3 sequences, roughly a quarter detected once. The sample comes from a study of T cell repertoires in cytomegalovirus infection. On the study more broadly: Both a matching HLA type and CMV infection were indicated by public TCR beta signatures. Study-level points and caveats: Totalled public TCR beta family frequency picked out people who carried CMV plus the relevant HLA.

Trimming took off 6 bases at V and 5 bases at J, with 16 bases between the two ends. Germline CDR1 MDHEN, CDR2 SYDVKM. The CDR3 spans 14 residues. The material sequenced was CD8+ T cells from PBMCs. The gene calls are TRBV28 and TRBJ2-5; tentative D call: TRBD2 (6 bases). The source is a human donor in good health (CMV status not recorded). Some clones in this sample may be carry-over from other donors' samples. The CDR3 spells CASSMGLGGETQYF. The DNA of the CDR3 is TGTGCCAGCAGCATGGGACTGGGTGGGGAGACCCAGTACTTC.